The 18 T cell receptor beta chains below all came from one sample that was sequenced in a study of regulatory T cells in long-lasting Graves disease. Construction of TCR beta libraries relied on iRepertoire HTBI primers and on Arm-PCR targeting CDR3 regions. Using its own MiXCR run on the multiplex PCR reads, TCRdb lists one record per CDR3 protein. This sample has approximately 470,000 distinct CDR3 sequences, with around 21% found just once. Time point defined: persistent/refractory GD, antithyroid drugs over 5 years with positive TRAb. There was RNA extracted from PBMCs, and the TCR library was made from it. Here the sequenced sample was peripheral blood mononuclear cells (PBMCs), taken when the disease was refractory, from a patient treated with antithyroid drugs. The receptor source for this set is a female donor with Graves disease.

This clonotype was recorded many times. The rearrangement joins TRBV30 to TRBJ2-7, with D perhaps matching TRBD2 (6 bases). Germline-derived CDR1 and CDR2 are GTSNPN and SVGIG (reference sequence). CDR3 length: 15 residues. The V gene lost 2 bases and the J gene lost 2 bases, with 16 bases spanning the gap. The CDR3 loop reads CAWSMGPGAPYEQYF. CDR3 nucleotide sequence: TGTGCCTGGAGTATGGGGCCGGGAGCTCCCTACGAGCAGTACTTC.

This clonotype has at least ten counts. The V and J genes are TRBV3-1 and TRBJ1-1; D is undetermined. The germline V gene encodes CDR1 LGHDT and CDR2 YNNKEL (reference sequence). Trimming shortened V by 5 bases and J by 10 bases, and 14 bases separated the two germline ends. The CDR3 contains 12 residues. CDR3 protein: CASSSPVVGAFF. The DNA of the CDR3 is TGTGCCAGCAGCTCGCCGGTTGTTGGAGCTTTCTTT. The full variable domain, in which reference TRBV3-1 and TRBJ1-1 provide the parts outside the CDR3, is DTAVSQTPKYLVTQMGNDKSIKCEQNLGHDTMYWYKQDSKKFLKIMFSYNNKELIINETVPNRFSPKSPDKAHLNLHINSLELGDSAVYFCASSSPVVGAFFGQGTRLTVV.

This clonotype showed up many times. The chain carries TRBV6-2 or TRBV6-3 and TRBJ2-7, with a possible D match to TRBD2 (6 bases). The CDR3 contains 15 residues. V was trimmed by 5 bases and J by 0 bases, leaving 14 bases between them. The V gene's germline CDR1 is MNHEY and CDR2 SVGEGT. DNA of the CDR3: TGTGCCAGCAGTCCGGGACTTCCAAGCTCCTACGAGCAGTACTTC. It encodes CASSPGLPSSYEQYF.

This clonotype has just a few counts. The chain links TRBV3-1 to TRBJ2-2; D is undetermined. Deletions cut 3 bases from V and 1 base from J, with 6 bases between. The CDR3 contains 14 residues. Per the germline V gene, CDR1 is LGHDT and CDR2 is YNNKEL (reference sequence). The CDR3 DNA reads as TGTGCCAGCAGCCATCGGCGGAACACCGGGGAGCTGTTTTTT. Residues: CASSHRRNTGELFF. Full variable domain (missing parts from reference TRBV3-1 and TRBJ2-2): DTAVSQTPKYLVTQMGNDKSIKCEQNLGHDTMYWYKQDSKKFLKIMFSYNNKELIINETVPNRFSPKSPDKAHLNLHINSLELGDSAVYFCASSHRRNTGELFFGEGSRLTVL.

In its sample, this clonotype was seen a few times. The V call is TRBV4-1, the J call TRBJ2-7; D uncertain. Trimming pared 0 bases from V and 2 bases from J, leaving 11 bases between. This CDR3 is built from 15 residues. CDR1 MGHRA and CDR2 YSYEKL come from the germline V gene. As DNA, the CDR3 is TGCGCCAGCAGCCAAGAGTTAGCAGACACCTACGAGCAGTACTTC. It codes for CASSQELADTYEQYF.

This clonotype was counted at least ten times. V and J are TRBV18 and TRBJ2-5; no firm D call. V gave up 6 bases and J gave up 2 bases, with 7 bases separating them. The CDR3 is made up of 12 amino acids. Germline V CDR1 and CDR2: KGHSH, LQKENI. CDR3 sequence (DNA): TGTGCCAGCTCGCGACAACAAGAGACCCAGTACTTC. Its translation: CASSRQQETQYF.

This chain connects TRBV28 to TRBJ2-7; no clear D. Germline CDR1 and CDR2: MDHEN and SYDVKM. CDR3 length: 14 amino acids. Trimming pared 6 bases from V and 0 bases from J, leaving 12 bases between. For the CDR3, the DNA is TGTGCCAGCAGGCCTCCGACGGTCTCCTACGAGCAGTACTTC. Its translation: CASRPPTVSYEQYF. The full variable domain, with the rest looked up from reference TRBV28 and TRBJ2-7, is DVKVTQSSRYLVKRTGEKVFLECVQDMDHENMFWYRQDPGLGLRLIYFSYDVKMKEKGDIPEGYSVSREKKERFSLILESASTNQTSMYLCASRPPTVSYEQYFGPGTRLTVT.

This clonotype has a handful of counts. V gene TRBV15 combines with J gene TRBJ2-7; the D is unclear. V was pared by 3 bases and J by 2 bases, with 14 bases between. Germline CDR1 is LNHNV and CDR2 is YYDKDF (reference sequence). CDR3 length equals 15 residues. The CDR3 is CATSSPTSGTYEQYF. CDR3 nucleotides: TGTGCCACCAGCAGTCCCACCTCCGGTACCTACGAGCAGTACTTC.

The chain links TRBV5-1 to TRBJ1-1; D gene ambiguous. Trimming pared 4 bases from V and 2 bases from J, leaving 21 bases between. The CDR3 is 17 residues long. Germline CDR1 SGHRS, CDR2 YFSETQ. The CDR3 DNA is TGCGCCAGCAGCCCTGAGGCGCAAGGGATTTTTAACACTGAAGCTTTCTTT. It codes for CASSPEAQGIFNTEAFF.

The chain employs TRBV10-2 and TRBJ2-1, with D possibly being TRBD1 (6 bases). CDR3 length: 13 residues. V lost 6 bases and J lost 2, with 8 bases in between. CDR1 is WSHSY, CDR2 SAAADI, per germline. This CDR3 reads CASRDSAYNEQFF. DNA for the CDR3: TGCGCCAGCAGGGACAGCGCCTACAATGAGCAGTTCTTC.

This clonotype was counted at least ten times. This chain joins TRBV2 and TRBJ1-1, with unresolved D. The CDR3 length is 13 residues. CDR1 and CDR2 from the germline V gene are SNHLY and FYNNEI. V dropped 3 bases and J dropped 6 bases, with 11 bases sitting between them. The CDR3 DNA follows: TGTGCCAGCAGTGAGGGCGTTTGGTCTGAAGCTTTCTTT. This codes for CASSEGVWSEAFF.

The CDR3 nucleotides are TGTGCCAGTAGCCCGACGAGGGTATTGCGCAATCAGCCCCAGCATTTT. It encodes CASSPTRVLRNQPQHF. The gene calls are TRBV19 and TRBJ1-5; D call uncertain. Germline V gene lookup returns CDR1 LNHDA and CDR2 SQIVND (reference sequence). Trimming took 6 bases from V and 2 from J, leaving 17 bases between them. CDR3 length: 16 amino acids.

This clonotype was seen ten or more times. This chain joins TRBV16 and TRBJ2-7, with unresolved D. Trimming removed 7 bases at V and 6 bases at J, with 16 bases between. Germline lookup yields CDR1 KGHSY and CDR2 FQNENV. This CDR3 has 13 amino acids. Here the CDR3 reads CASTHLTGSEQYF. CDR3 in DNA: TGTGCCAGCACCCACCTAACGGGCAGCGAGCAGTACTTC.

This clonotype was seen at least ten times. The rearrangement uses TRBV6-1 and TRBJ1-5; 7 bases line up with TRBD1. This CDR3 is built from 15 residues. Germline-derived CDR1 and CDR2 are MNHNS and SASEGT. The trim removed 5 bases at V and 2 bases at J, leaving 6 bases unmatched. The CDR3 DNA sequence: TGTGCCAGCAGTCGACAGGGTTCGGGCAATCAGCCCCAGCATTTT. The encoded protein is CASSRQGSGNQPQHF.

This clonotype was seen more than once but under ten times. A much larger clone sits a single nucleotide away, making a read error possible. The chain recombines TRBV27 with TRBJ1-6; possibly TRBD1 for D (6 bases). Germline lookup yields CDR1 MNHEY and CDR2 SMNVEV (reference sequence). The CDR3 is made up of 16 amino acids. The CDR3, as DNA: TGTGCCAGCAGTTTGATTACAGGGAGAAATAATTCACCCCTCTACTTT. This sequence encodes CASSLITGRNNSPLYF.

This clonotype was seen at least ten times. The genes are TRBV6-1 and TRBJ1-5; possibly TRBD1 for D (6 bases). Trimming took 10 bases from V and 6 from J, leaving 16 bases between them. The CDR3 spans 13 residues. Germline assignment: CDR1 MNHNS and CDR2 SASEGT. CDR3 in DNA: TGTGCCACCCGGGCACAGGGAGGTCAGCCCCAGCATTTT. Its protein product is CATRAQGGQPQHF.

This clonotype showed up just a few times. This chain uses TRBV28 with TRBJ2-3; unclear D gene. Per germline, CDR1 MDHEN and CDR2 SYDVKM. CDR3 length: 14 residues. With 1 base removed from V and 0 bases from J, the gap between germline ends came to 5 bases. CDR3 nucleotides: TGTGCCAGCAGTTTATTTGGAAGCACAGATACGCAGTATTTT. This sequence encodes CASSLFGSTDTQYF.

In this sample, this clonotype turned up many times. As DNA, the CDR3 is TGTGCCAGCAGCGCGGAGGAGGGGCCCTCAATCATGAACACTGAAGCTTTCTTT. This gives the protein CASSAEEGPSIMNTEAFF. This chain links TRBV7-2 with TRBJ1-1; D is possibly TRBD1 (5 bases). Trimming pared 5 bases from V and 0 bases from J, leaving 22 bases between. In germline, CDR1 is SGHTA, CDR2 FQGNSA. The CDR3 is 18 amino acids. Full variable domain (outside the CDR3, taken from reference TRBV7-2 and TRBJ1-1): GAGVSQSPSNKVTEKGKDVELRCDPISGHTALYWYRQSLGQGLEFLIYFQGNSAPDKSGLPSDRFSAERTGGSVSTLTIQRTQQEDSAVYLCASSAEEGPSIMNTEAFFGQGTRLTVV.